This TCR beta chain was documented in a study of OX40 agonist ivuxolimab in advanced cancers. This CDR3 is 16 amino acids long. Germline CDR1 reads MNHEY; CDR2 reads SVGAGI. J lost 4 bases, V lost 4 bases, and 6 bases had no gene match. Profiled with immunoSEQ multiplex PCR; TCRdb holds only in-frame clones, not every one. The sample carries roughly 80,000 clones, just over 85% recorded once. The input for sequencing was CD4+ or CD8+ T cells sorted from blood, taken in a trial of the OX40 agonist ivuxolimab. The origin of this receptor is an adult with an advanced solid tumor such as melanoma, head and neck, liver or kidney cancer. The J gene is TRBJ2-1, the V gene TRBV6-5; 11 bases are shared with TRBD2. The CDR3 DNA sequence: TGTGCCAGCAGTTTTCGGACTAGCGGGTTATACAATGAGCAGTTCTTC. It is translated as CASSFRTSGLYNEQFF.